Below, one TCR beta chain is given with its context. The repertoire was sequenced with immunoSEQ multiplex PCR; TCRdb's copy has only in-frame clones and lacks some. The profile shows just under 60,000 clones, about 87% of them singletons. The CDR3 is 13 amino acids. V lost 4 bases and J 2 bases, leaving 8 bases between the germline ends. The germline V gene has CDR1 SGHTA and CDR2 FQGTGA. This sample was taken from a study of blood T cell repertoires in COVID-19. This chain links TRBV7-3 with TRBJ2-5; a weak D match, TRBD1 (5 bases). The TCR originated in a human donor with active COVID-19. The donor label of this sample is uncertain. The sequenced material came from peripheral blood. CDR3 residues: CASSSSGQETQYF. In DNA form, the CDR3 reads TGTGCCAGCAGCTCTTCAGGGCAAGAGACCCAGTACTTC.